These T cell receptor beta chains were read from a single sample in a study of shared clonotypes between healthy human individuals. Measured with immunoSEQ multiplex PCR; TCRdb has only the in-frame clones, and not every one. The table lists 2 million to 2.5 million clones, 90% to 95% of them singletons, with more than 0.1% in the top ten. The sample consisted of naive CD4+ T cells sorted from blood. The receptor source for this set is a man aged 18 to 30 in good health. CDR3s include the opening cysteine and the closing phenylalanine or tryptophan. Fields, in order: V gene, D gene, J gene, clone size, CDR3 DNA, CDR3 protein. A D gene is named only where the DNA matches it firmly. Where a row states a size, it is once, few, many or the class of an expanded clone; other rows omit it.

TRBV6-4	-	TRBJ1-1	few	TGTGCCAGCAGTTACAGGGAGACGACTGAAGCTTTCTTT	CASSYRETTEAFF
TRBV2	TRBD1	TRBJ2-7	-	TGTGCCAGCAGGGGGACAGAGGGGGCCCACGAGCAGTACTTC	CASRGTEGAHEQYF
TRBV7-9	-	TRBJ2-7	-	TGTGCCAGCAGCTCATTTACTTACGAGCAGTACTTC	CASSSFTYEQYF
TRBV5-1	TRBD1	TRBJ2-7	-	TGCGCCAGCAGCCCCCGGGACAGGTACTACGAGCAGTACTTC	CASSPRDRYYEQYF
TRBV6-5	-	TRBJ2-1	-	TGTGCCAGCAGCAGGGGGGGAGATGAGCAGTTCTTC	CASSRGGDEQFF
TRBV7-9	-	TRBJ2-7	-	TGTGCCAGCAGCTTAGCGGGGCGTAGTGACTCCTACGAGCAGTACTTC	CASSLAGRSDSYEQYF
TRBV6-5	TRBD2	TRBJ2-7	-	TGTGCCAGCAGATCAAGCGGGAGTAGGTACGAGCAGTACTTC	CASRSSGSRYEQYF
TRBV7-2	TRBD2	TRBJ2-5	-	TGTGCCAGCAGCTTAGCTATCTCGGGACTAGCGGGGCGGCCATCGACCCAGTACTTC	CASSLAISGLAGRPSTQYF
TRBV7-9	-	TRBJ2-7	-	TGTGCCAGCAGCCCCCACACAGGGATTCCCTCCGAGCAGTACTTC	CASSPHTGIPSEQYF
TRBV9	TRBD2	TRBJ2-7	-	TGTGCCAGCAGCCCAGCGGCGGGAGGGCCCTACGAGCAGTACTTC	CASSPAAGGPYEQYF
TRBV7-2	-	TRBJ2-7	-	TGTGCCAGCAGCTTAGGGAGGGGGCGAGCCTACGAGCAGTACTTC	CASSLGRGRAYEQYF
TRBV6-5	-	TRBJ1-3	-	TGTGCCAGCATCAAACTTGGCACCATATATTTT	CASIKLGTIYF
TRBV30	-	TRBJ1-5	-	TGTGCCTGGAGCACGGGGACGGACGTAAATCAGCCCCAGCATTTT	CAWSTGTDVNQPQHF
TRBV10-2	-	TRBJ2-6	-	TGCGCCAGCAGTATAACCGCCTGGGGTGGGGCCAACGTCCTGACTTTC	CASSITAWGGANVLTF
TRBV28	-	TRBJ1-1	-	TGTGCCAGCTATAGAGGTAACGGGGCTGAAGCTTTCTTT	CASYRGNGAEAFF
TRBV7-2	-	TRBJ2-5	-	TGTGCCAGCAGCTTAGACCAGGCGCCCCAGTACTTC	CASSLDQAPQYF
TRBV6-5	TRBD1	TRBJ1-1	-	TGTGCCAGCAGTTACTTTGGGACAGGGGTGAACACTGAAGCTTTCTTT	CASSYFGTGVNTEAFF
TRBV10-3	-	TRBJ2-1	-	TGTGCCATCAGACCCGACCTAGGCGGCAATGAGCAGTTCTTC	CAIRPDLGGNEQFF
TRBV5-1	TRBD2	TRBJ2-1	-	TGCGCCAGCAGCCCAGGGACTAGCGCACACAATGAGCAGTTCTTC	CASSPGTSAHNEQFF
TRBV12-5	-	TRBJ1-4	-	TGTGCTAGTGGCCTCTTATTGGAAAGCAATGAAAAACTGTTTTTT	CASGLLLESNEKLFF
TRBV9	-	TRBJ1-4	-	TGTGCCAGCAGCGGGTTGGTGGCCGCAAGCGAAAAACTGTTTTTT	CASSGLVAASEKLFF
TRBV5-6	TRBD1	TRBJ2-5	-	TGTGCCAGCAGCCCCGGACAGGGGAAGGCAGGTGCCCAGTACTTC	CASSPGQGKAGAQYF
TRBV19	TRBD1	TRBJ1-2	-	TGTGCCAGTAGCCTTCCAAATGGACAGGGCGGAAATGGCTACACCTTC	CASSLPNGQGGNGYTF
TRBV7-2	-	TRBJ2-1	-	TGTGCCAGCAGCTTAGGGTTCGACAATGAGCAGTTCTTC	CASSLGFDNEQFF